The 5 T cell receptor beta chains given below trace back to one sample, sequenced in a study of T cells in women clearing cervical HPV infection. The method was immunoSEQ multiplex PCR; TCRdb's version includes in-frame clones alone and lacks a portion of them. This sample's clone table lists 15,000 to 20,000 clones. The sequenced sample consisted of blood buffy coat. Receptors originate from a woman aged 18 to 75 with a cervical HPV16 infection that either progressed to CIN3+ or cleared (not recorded which).

As regards this clone: Read coverage stops 3 residues before the CDR3 terminus; the germline J gene supplies the remainder. J is TRBJ2-1 and V is TRBV6-2 or TRBV6-3; the match to TRBD2 covers 12 bases. The CDR3 sequence is 17 residues long. The trim removed 6 bases at V and 1 base at J, leaving 7 bases unmatched. Germline V gene sequence: CDR1 MNHEY, CDR2 SVGEGT. The chain's CDR3 is CASSRRTSGTSYNEQFF. CDR3 bases read: TGTGCCAGCAGCCGACGGACTAGCGGGACATCCTACAATGAG.

Concerning this clone itself: Read coverage stops 3 residues before the CDR3 terminus; the germline J gene supplies the remainder. This chain links TRBV7-6 with TRBJ1-4; perhaps TRBD1 as D (5 bases). Germline CDR1 and CDR2: SGHVS and FNYEAQ. The CDR3 contains 16 residues. The covered CDR3 bases are TGTGCCAGCAGCTTAGCGCAAGGCTCTGGGGCCAACGTA. Translating gives CASSLAQGSGANV. From start to end, the CDR3 is CASSLAQGSGANVLFF. The variable domain in full, completed from reference TRBV7-6 and TRBJ1-4, reads GAGVSQSPRYKVTKRGQDVALRCDPISGHVSLYWYRQALGQGPEFLTYFNYEAQQDKSGLPNDRFSAERPEGSISTLTIQRTEQRDSAMYRCASSLAQGSGANVLFFGSGTQLSVL.

A remark on this clone: The read stops 3 residues short of the end of the CDR3; the missing end is completed from the germline J gene. The chain couples TRBV5-1 to TRBJ2-7; 9 bases are shared with TRBD2. The CDR3 runs to 15 residues. The germline CDR1 and CDR2 sequences are SGHRS and YFSETQ. Unmatched junction bases numbered 3, after V lost 0 bases and J lost 2 bases. Partial CDR3 DNA: TGCGCCAGCAGCTTGGATCTAGCGGGAACCTACGAG. It specifies CASSLDLAGTYE. The whole CDR3 reads CASSLDLAGTYEQYF.

A note on this clone: The DNA ends 3 residues before the CDR3 does, and the rest of the CDR3 is filled in from the germline J gene. J is TRBJ2-3 and V is TRBV29-1; D uncertain. CDR1 and CDR2 (germline): SQVTM, ANQGSEA. Trimming took off 4 bases at V and 2 bases at J, with 10 bases between the two ends. The CDR3 consists of 13 residues. This CDR3 is CSVARLNTDTQYF. Partial CDR3 DNA: TGCAGCGTTGCGAGGCTCAACACAGATACG.

As for this clone: The observed sequence ends 3 residues before the CDR3 terminus, with the missing tail filled in from the germline J gene. The V call is TRBV6-9, the J call TRBJ2-3; D may be TRBD1 (6 bases). Germline loops: CDR1 MNHGY, CDR2 SVAAGI. The CDR3 extends over 18 amino acids. The CDR3 protein is CASRPTPGQSAAIETQYF. CDR3 bases read: TGTGCCAGCAGGCCGACGCCAGGACAGAGCGCCGCAATAGAGACG.